A single sample gave rise to the 6 T cell receptor beta chains below, sequenced in a study of shared clonotypes between healthy human individuals. Naive CD8 cells lacked CD45RO and underwent positive selection for CCR7, leaving out terminally differentiated effector memory CD45RA+ cells. Assay used: immunoSEQ multiplex PCR; TCRdb lists only in-frame clones, some missing. The table shows about 2.1 million clones, with 93% occurring only once. Material: naive CD8+ T cells from PBMCs. These receptors were collected from a man in his late teens or twenties in good health. Some clones in this sample may be carry-over from other donors' samples.

The chain couples TRBV9 to TRBJ2-1; 8 bases match TRBD2. Germline values: CDR1 SGDLS, CDR2 YYNGEE. V dropped 3 bases and J dropped 4; count of bases not matched to a gene: 6. This CDR3 is built from 15 residues. The CDR3 spells CASSGGASGYNEQFF. The CDR3 DNA sequence: TGTGCCAGCAGCGGTGGGGCTAGCGGGTACAATGAGCAGTTCTTC.

This sequence joins TRBV28 and TRBJ2-1, with D perhaps matching TRBD2 (5 bases). With 6 bases removed from V and 3 bases from J, the gap between germline ends came to 15 bases. The length of the CDR3 is 15 residues. The germline V gene encodes CDR1 MDHEN and CDR2 SYDVKM. The CDR3 spells CASSFTRTLYNEQFF. The DNA of the CDR3 is TGTGCCAGCAGCTTTACCAGGACTCTCTACAATGAGCAGTTCTTC.

This chain connects TRBV19 to TRBJ1-5; 7 nucleotides agree with TRBD1. Trimming removed 4 bases from V and 5 bases from J; junction bases left unmatched: 8. Germline V lookup: CDR1 LNHDA, CDR2 SQIVND (reference sequence). The CDR3 extends over 15 amino acids. For the CDR3, the DNA is TGTGCCAGTAGTAGTTCGGGACAGTATTATCAGCCCCAGCATTTT. It is translated as CASSSSGQYYQPQHF.

V gene TRBV7-9 combines with J gene TRBJ2-1; D may be TRBD1 (5 bases). V lost 6 bases, J lost 6 bases, and 9 bases lay in between. Germline V CDR1 and CDR2: SEHNR, FQNEAQ (reference sequence). The CDR3 runs 12 residues. CDR3 sequence (DNA): TGTGCCAGCAGAAATACAGGCAATGAGCAGTTCTTC. It translates to CASRNTGNEQFF.

The count of this clone is one. The chain links TRBV10-1 to TRBJ2-3, with D perhaps TRBD2 (7 bases). The germline gives CDR1 WNHNN, CDR2 SYGVQD (reference sequence). V gave up 9 bases and J gave up 6 bases, with 19 bases separating them. The CDR3 runs 14 residues. The CDR3 region is CARTLEGGSDTQYF. CDR3 DNA: TGCGCCAGGACGCTAGAGGGGGGGTCGGATACGCAGTATTTT.

This chain links TRBV5-6 with TRBJ2-7, with D uncertain. The ends were cut back, 4 bases at V and 7 bases at J, with 9 bases in the middle. This CDR3 contains 11 residues. CDR1 is SGHDT, CDR2 YYEEEE, per germline. For the CDR3, the DNA is TGTGCCAGCAGCCACGCCTTTGAGCAGTACTTC. As protein: CASSHAFEQYF.